This TCR beta chain emerged from a study of T-cell memory formation after mild COVID-19. This clonotype has more than one count but fewer than ten. Its target is not known. Study-level points and caveats: Detection of some responders pre-infection suggested pre-existing cross-reactive memory T cells participated.

Libraries for TCRalpha and TCRbeta carried sample barcodes and unique molecular identifiers via 5'RACE. TCRdb processed the 5' RACE reads anew with MiXCR; each CDR3 protein has one entry. The table includes approximately 270,000 distinct CDR3 sequences, about a sixth detected once. CDR1 and CDR2 from the germline V gene are LNHNV and YYDKDF (reference sequence). The V end was cut by 5 bases, the J end by 9 bases, with 20 bases between. The CDR3 covers 15 residues. The sequencing sample was made of PBMCs or a T cell subset sorted from them (not recorded which). The chain recombines TRBV15 with TRBJ2-1; possible D gene TRBD2, 6 bases. The receptor's source is a man aged 18 to 35 who had mild COVID-19 (a few samples of this study predate the infection). Cell type and time point are not known. This CDR3 is CATSGWDSLGAEQFF. The CDR3 region has the DNA TGTGCCACCAGCGGGTGGGACTCCCTGGGCGCTGAGCAGTTCTTC.